The source of this TCR beta chain is a study of glioma-infiltrating T cells after dendritic cell vaccination. Study information: Autologous tumor lysate was loaded overnight onto monocyte-derived dendritic cells grown about seven days with IL-4 and GM-CSF.

The CDR3 length is 18 residues. Per the germline V gene, CDR1 is SGHRS and CDR2 is YFSETQ. Losses at the gene ends were 4 bases for V and 9 bases for J; bases not matched to a gene: 23. Only in-frame clones appear in the TCRdb table, and some are missing; sequencing was by immunoSEQ multiplex PCR. The table has fewer than 35,000 clones, 90% seen once. Blood PBMC samples: pre-vaccination, two weeks post third vaccination, and at tumor progression. The sequencing here drew on blood, taken before dendritic cell vaccination. The chain carries TRBV5-1 and TRBJ2-5, with 8 bases matching TRBD1. The origin of this receptor is a human donor with glioblastoma. This CDR3 is CASSPNLMDRADWGAQYF. CDR3 nucleotides: TGCGCCAGCAGCCCCAACCTCATGGACAGGGCCGATTGGGGTGCCCAGTACTTC.